These T cell receptor beta chains were read from a single sample in a study of relationships among human T cell subsets. TCRdb reprocessed the multiplex PCR reads with MiXCR, giving one entry per CDR3 protein. The data show some 2,400 distinct CDR3 sequences, approximately 40% seen once. Sequenced: activated T cells sorted from blood. All receptors come from a middle-aged man in good health. Both conserved end residues are trimmed from each CDR3. Each record gives: CDR3 protein, V gene, J gene.

CDR3: ASSLGREQY
V: TRBV5-1
J: TRBJ2-7

CDR3: ATGGGTDTQY
V: TRBV10-3
J: TRBJ2-3

CDR3: ASSPGQIKTEAF
V: TRBV5-1
J: TRBJ1-1

CDR3: SARMALAGSYEQY
V: TRBV20-1
J: TRBJ2-7

CDR3: ATSRRDRTHEQY
V: TRBV5-1
J: TRBJ2-7

CDR3: ASMGGGHYGYT
V: TRBV25-1
J: TRBJ1-2

CDR3: ASSLIKETQY
V: TRBV11-2
J: TRBJ2-5

CDR3: ASRLAGGTDTQY
V: TRBV6-6
J: TRBJ2-3

CDR3: ASSFRDSPLH
V: TRBV27
J: TRBJ1-6

CDR3: ASAGQGNQPQH
V: TRBV7-9
J: TRBJ1-5

CDR3: ASSYSTDEQF
V: TRBV6-2/TRBV6-3
J: TRBJ2-1

CDR3: SARKGEGSEAF
V: TRBV20-1
J: TRBJ1-1

CDR3: ASSQTSLYEQY
V: TRBV14
J: TRBJ2-7

CDR3: ASSLGRTGAGNTIY
V: TRBV5-1
J: TRBJ1-3

CDR3: ASSYSRGELF
V: TRBV6-6
J: TRBJ2-2

CDR3: ASSSLDRSWYLNEKLF
V: TRBV7-8
J: TRBJ1-4

CDR3: ASSFQRGNYNEQF
V: TRBV28
J: TRBJ2-1

CDR3: ASSGEQGPSYEQY
V: TRBV6-1
J: TRBJ2-7

CDR3: ASGGTSGMNNEQF
V: TRBV11-1
J: TRBJ2-1

CDR3: SVGTSGRTSEQF
V: TRBV29-1
J: TRBJ2-1

CDR3: ASNRDWQETQY
V: TRBV6-1
J: TRBJ2-5

CDR3: ASSKSPPADTQY
V: TRBV7-9
J: TRBJ2-3

CDR3: AWSDWGGPNTGELF
V: TRBV30
J: TRBJ2-2

CDR3: ASSASDGGLYGYT
V: TRBV11-1
J: TRBJ1-2

CDR3: ASSFSSGRRGYNEQF
V: TRBV27
J: TRBJ2-1

CDR3: SASPRGLETQY
V: TRBV20-1
J: TRBJ2-5

CDR3: ASSSLGPQQF
V: TRBV6-2/TRBV6-3
J: TRBJ2-1

CDR3: ASSLGVRDPYEQY
V: TRBV7-9
J: TRBJ2-7

CDR3: ANSLDPNVETQY
V: TRBV11-2
J: TRBJ2-5

CDR3: ASSAGLRNQPQH
V: TRBV28
J: TRBJ1-5

CDR3: ASSRLAGQETQY
V: TRBV11-2
J: TRBJ2-5

CDR3: SAVQGPTIY
V: TRBV20-1
J: TRBJ1-3

CDR3: ASSLTAGNNSPLH
V: TRBV7-9
J: TRBJ1-6

CDR3: ATSDPRDRAYEQY
V: TRBV24-1
J: TRBJ2-7

CDR3: ASSWDGSNQPQH
V: TRBV7-9
J: TRBJ1-5

CDR3: ASSVGTTKETQY
V: TRBV7-6
J: TRBJ2-5

CDR3: ASKGGGNTDTQY
V: TRBV5-1
J: TRBJ2-3

CDR3: ASSSDFSNTEAF
V: TRBV27
J: TRBJ1-1

CDR3: ASSFGVAGELF
V: TRBV7-8
J: TRBJ2-2

CDR3: SVGPRAEQF
V: TRBV29-1
J: TRBJ2-1

CDR3: SARDPRGGNYGYT
V: TRBV20-1
J: TRBJ1-2

CDR3: ASNLDGRYGYT
V: TRBV19
J: TRBJ1-2

CDR3: ASSSDYNSPLH
V: TRBV11-2
J: TRBJ1-6

CDR3: ASSPPGTDTQY
V: TRBV11-2
J: TRBJ2-3

CDR3: ASSLGGRKNTEAF
V: TRBV5-1
J: TRBJ1-1

CDR3: ASKWEGLNNEQF
V: TRBV5-1
J: TRBJ2-1

CDR3: ASSPEGWTSAYEQY
V: TRBV5-1
J: TRBJ2-7

CDR3: SARPWGMGEEETQY
V: TRBV20-1
J: TRBJ2-5

CDR3: VSSQTTGNNSPLH
V: TRBV14
J: TRBJ1-6

CDR3: ASSFGGEASEQY
V: TRBV6-1
J: TRBJ2-7

CDR3: ASSFGANSYNEQF
V: TRBV27
J: TRBJ2-1

CDR3: ASSQEARFEQY
V: TRBV14
J: TRBJ2-7

CDR3: ASSLGAGAGNEQF
V: TRBV11-2
J: TRBJ2-1

CDR3: SARDQTLPLH
V: TRBV20-1
J: TRBJ1-6

CDR3: SAKGRNPYNEQF
V: TRBV20-1
J: TRBJ2-1

CDR3: ASSPPESSDTQY
V: TRBV18
J: TRBJ2-3

CDR3: SARDGGYSGQETQY
V: TRBV20-1
J: TRBJ2-5

CDR3: ACSPRRDTEAF
V: TRBV11-2
J: TRBJ1-1

CDR3: SGRATYNEQF
V: TRBV20-1
J: TRBJ2-1